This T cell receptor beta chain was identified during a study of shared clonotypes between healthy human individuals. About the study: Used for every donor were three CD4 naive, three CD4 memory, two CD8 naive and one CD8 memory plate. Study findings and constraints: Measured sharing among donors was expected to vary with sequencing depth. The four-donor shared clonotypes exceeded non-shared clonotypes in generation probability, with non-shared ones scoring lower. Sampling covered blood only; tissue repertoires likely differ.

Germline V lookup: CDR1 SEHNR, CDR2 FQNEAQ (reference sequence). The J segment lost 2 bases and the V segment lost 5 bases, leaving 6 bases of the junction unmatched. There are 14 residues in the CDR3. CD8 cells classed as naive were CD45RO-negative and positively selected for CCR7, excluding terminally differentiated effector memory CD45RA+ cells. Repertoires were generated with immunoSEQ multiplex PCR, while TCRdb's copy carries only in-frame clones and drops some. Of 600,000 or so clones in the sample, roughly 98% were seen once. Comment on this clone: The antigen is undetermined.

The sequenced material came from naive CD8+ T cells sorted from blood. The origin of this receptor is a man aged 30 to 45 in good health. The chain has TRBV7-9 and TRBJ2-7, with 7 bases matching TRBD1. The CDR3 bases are TGTGCCAGCAGCACAGGGGCTCGGACCTACGAGCAGTACTTC. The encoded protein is CASSTGARTYEQYF.